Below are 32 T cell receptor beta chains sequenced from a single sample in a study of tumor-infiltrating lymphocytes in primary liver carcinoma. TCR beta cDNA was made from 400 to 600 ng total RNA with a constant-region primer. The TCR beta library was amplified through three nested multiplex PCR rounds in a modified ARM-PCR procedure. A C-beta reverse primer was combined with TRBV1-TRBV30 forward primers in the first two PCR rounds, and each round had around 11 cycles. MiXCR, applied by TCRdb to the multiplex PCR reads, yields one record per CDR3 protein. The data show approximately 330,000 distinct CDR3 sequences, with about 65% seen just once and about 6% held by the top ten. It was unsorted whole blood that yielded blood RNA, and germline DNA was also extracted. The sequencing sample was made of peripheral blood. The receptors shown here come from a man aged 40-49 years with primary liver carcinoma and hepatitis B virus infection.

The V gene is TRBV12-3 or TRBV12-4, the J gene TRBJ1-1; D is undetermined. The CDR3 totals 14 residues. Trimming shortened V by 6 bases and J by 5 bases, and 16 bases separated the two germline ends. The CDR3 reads CASSRNMGITEAFF. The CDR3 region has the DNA TGTGCCAGCAGCCGAAACATGGGAATAACTGAAGCTTTCTTT.

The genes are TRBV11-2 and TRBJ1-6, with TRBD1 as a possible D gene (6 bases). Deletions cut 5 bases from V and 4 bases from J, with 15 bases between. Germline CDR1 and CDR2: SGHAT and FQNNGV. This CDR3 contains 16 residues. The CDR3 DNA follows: TGTGCCAGCAGCCCCCCCGGGACACAATATAATTCACCCCTCCACTTT. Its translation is CASSPPGTQYNSPLHF.

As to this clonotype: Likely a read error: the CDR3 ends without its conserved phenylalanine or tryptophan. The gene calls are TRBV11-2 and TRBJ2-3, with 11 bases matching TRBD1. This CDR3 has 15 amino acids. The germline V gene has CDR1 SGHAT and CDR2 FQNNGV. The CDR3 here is CVSSSRTGGIDTQYL. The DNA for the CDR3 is TGTGTCAGCAGCTCCAGGACAGGGGGCATCGATACGCAGTATTTA.

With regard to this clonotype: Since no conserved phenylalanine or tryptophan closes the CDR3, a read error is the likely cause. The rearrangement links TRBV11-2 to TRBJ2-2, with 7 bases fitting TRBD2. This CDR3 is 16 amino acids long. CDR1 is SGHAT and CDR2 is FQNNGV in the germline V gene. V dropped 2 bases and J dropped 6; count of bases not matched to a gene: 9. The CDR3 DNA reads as TGTGCCAGCAGCTTATTTACGGGAGGCAACGCCGGGGAGCTGTTTTAT. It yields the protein CASSLFTGGNAGELFY.

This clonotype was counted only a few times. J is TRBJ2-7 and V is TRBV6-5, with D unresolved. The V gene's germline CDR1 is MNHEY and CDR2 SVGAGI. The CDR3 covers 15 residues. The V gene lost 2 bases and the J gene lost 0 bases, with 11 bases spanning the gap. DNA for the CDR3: TGTGCCAGCAGTTACAGGCCCCCAATCTCCTACGAGCAGTACTTC. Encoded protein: CASSYRPPISYEQYF.

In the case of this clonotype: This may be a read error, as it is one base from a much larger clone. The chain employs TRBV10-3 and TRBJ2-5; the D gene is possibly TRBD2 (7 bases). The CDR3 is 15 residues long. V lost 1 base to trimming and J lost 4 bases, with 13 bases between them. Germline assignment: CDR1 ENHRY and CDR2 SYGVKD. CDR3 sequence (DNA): TGTGCCATCAGTGAGTTTCGGGGGGCATTAGAGACCCAGTACTTC. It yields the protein CAISEFRGALETQYF.

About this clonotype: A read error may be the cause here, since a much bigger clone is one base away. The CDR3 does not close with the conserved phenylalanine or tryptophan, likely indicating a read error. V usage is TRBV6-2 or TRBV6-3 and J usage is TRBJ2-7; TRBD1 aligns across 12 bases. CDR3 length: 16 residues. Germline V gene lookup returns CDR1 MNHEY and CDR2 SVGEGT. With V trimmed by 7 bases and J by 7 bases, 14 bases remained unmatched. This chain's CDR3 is CASTGTGGAKWWEQYL. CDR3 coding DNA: TGTGCCAGCACCGGGACAGGGGGCGCAAAGTGGTGGGAGCAGTACCTC.

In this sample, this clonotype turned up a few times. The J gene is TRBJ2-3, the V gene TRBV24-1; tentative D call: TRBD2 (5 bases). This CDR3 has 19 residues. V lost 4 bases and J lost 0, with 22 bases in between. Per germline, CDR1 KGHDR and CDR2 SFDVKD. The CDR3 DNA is TGTGCCACCAGTGAATCATTCGGGAAATCACAAGTTAGCACAGATACGCAGTATTTT. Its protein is CATSESFGKSQVSTDTQYF.

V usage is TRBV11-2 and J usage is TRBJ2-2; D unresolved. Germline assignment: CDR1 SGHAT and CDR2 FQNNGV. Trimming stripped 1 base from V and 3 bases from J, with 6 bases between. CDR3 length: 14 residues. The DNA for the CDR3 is TGTGCCAGCAGCTTAGTCATGGACACCGGGGAGCTGTTTTTT. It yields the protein CASSLVMDTGELFF.

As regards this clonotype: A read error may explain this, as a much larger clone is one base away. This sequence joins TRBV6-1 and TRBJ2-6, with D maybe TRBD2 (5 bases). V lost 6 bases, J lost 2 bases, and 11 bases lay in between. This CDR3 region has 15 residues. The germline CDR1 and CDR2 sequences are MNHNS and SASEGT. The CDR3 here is CASSVNGAGANVLTF. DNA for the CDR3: TGTGCCAGCAGCGTAAACGGGGCTGGGGCCAACGTCCTGACTTTC.

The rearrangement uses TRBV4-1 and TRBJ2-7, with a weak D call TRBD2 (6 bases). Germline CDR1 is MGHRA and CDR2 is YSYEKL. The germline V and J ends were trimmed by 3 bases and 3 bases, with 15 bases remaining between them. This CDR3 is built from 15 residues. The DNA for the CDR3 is TGCGCCAGCAGCCACCCCGGGCGCGGGGTCTACGAGCAGTACTTC. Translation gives CASSHPGRGVYEQYF.

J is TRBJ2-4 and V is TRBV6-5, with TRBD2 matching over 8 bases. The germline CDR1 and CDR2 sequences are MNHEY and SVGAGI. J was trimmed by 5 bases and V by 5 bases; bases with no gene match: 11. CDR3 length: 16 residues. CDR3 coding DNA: TGTGCCAGCAGTGCCCGGGGGGGGTCTAACCAAAACATTCAGTACTTC. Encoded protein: CASSARGGSNQNIQYF.

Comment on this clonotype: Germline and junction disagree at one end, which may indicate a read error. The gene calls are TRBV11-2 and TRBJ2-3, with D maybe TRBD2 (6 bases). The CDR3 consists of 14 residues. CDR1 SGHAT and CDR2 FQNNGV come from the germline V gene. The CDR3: CASSLEHGSDTQYF. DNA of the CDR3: TGTGCCAGCAGTTTAGAGCACGGGAGCGATACGCAGTATTTT.

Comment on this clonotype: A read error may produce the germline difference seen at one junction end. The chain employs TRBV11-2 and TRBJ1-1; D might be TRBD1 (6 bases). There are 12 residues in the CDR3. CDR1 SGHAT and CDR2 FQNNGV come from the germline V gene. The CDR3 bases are TGTGCAAGCAGCGAGAGGGGGGATGAAGCTTTCTTT. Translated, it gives CASSERGDEAFF.

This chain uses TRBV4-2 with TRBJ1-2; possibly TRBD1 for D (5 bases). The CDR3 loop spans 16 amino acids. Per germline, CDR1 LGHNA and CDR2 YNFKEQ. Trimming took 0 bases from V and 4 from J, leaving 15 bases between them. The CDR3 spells CASSQDSQRGSYGYTF. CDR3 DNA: TGTGCCAGCAGCCAAGATTCACAGAGGGGATCCTATGGCTACACCTTC.

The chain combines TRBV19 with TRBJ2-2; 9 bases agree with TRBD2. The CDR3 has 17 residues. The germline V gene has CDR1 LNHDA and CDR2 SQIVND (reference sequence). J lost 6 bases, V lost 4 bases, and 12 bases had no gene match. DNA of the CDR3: TGTGCCAGTAGTACTATTAGCGGGAGTCTCTGGGCCGGGGAGCTGTTTTTT. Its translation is CASSTISGSLWAGELFF.

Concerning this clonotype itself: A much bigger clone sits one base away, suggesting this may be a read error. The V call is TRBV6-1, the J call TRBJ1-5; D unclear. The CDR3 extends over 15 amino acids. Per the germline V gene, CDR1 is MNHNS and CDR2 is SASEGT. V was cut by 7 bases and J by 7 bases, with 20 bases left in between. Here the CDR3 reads CASNYTPEVWQPQHF. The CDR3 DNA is TGTGCCAGCAACTACACGCCAGAAGTATGGCAGCCCCAGCATTTT.

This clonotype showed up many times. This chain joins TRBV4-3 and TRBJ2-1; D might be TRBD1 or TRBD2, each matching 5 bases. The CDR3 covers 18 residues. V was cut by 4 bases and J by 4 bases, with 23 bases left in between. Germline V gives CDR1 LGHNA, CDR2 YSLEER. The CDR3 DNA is TGCGCCAGCAGCCCCAGGACTCCCCGGGTTGAGGGGTACAATGAGCAGTTCTTC. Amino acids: CASSPRTPRVEGYNEQFF.

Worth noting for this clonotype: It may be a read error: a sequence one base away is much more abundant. CDR3 sequence reads: CSVRRSQGEEYF. CDR3 coding DNA: TGCAGCGTTAGACGGTCACAGGGAGAGGAGTACTTC. V usage is TRBV29-1 and J usage is TRBJ2-7; TRBD1 might be the D (6 bases). CDR1 is SQVTM, CDR2 ANQGSEA, per germline. V lost 5 bases and J 11 bases, leaving 19 bases between the germline ends. The CDR3 covers 12 residues.

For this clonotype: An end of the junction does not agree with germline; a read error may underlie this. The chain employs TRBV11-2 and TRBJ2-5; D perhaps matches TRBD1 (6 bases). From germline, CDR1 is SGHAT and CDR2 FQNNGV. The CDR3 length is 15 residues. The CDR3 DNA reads TGTGCCAGTAGCTTAGCCACGGGACAAGAAGAGACCCGGTACTTC. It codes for CASSLATGQEETRYF.

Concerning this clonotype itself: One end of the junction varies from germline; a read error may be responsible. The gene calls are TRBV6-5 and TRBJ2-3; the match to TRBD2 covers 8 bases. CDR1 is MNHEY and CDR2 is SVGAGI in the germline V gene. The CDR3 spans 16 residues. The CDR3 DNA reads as TGTGCCGGCAGTTACTCGGCTAGCGGGCTACAGGATACGCAGTATTTT. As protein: CAGSYSASGLQDTQYF.

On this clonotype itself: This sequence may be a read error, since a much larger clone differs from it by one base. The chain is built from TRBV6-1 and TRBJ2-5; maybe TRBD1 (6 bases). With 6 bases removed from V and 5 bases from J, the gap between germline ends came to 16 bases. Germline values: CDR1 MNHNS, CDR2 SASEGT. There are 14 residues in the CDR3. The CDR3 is CASRYRETGETQYF. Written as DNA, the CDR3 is TGTGCCAGCAGATACAGGGAGACGGGGGAGACCCAGTACTTC.

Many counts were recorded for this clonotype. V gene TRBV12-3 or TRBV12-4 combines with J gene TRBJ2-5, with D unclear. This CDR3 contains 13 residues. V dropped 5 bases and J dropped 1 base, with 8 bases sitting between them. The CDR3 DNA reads TGTGCCAGCAGTCCACGAGGCCAAGAGACCCAGTACTTC. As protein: CASSPRGQETQYF.

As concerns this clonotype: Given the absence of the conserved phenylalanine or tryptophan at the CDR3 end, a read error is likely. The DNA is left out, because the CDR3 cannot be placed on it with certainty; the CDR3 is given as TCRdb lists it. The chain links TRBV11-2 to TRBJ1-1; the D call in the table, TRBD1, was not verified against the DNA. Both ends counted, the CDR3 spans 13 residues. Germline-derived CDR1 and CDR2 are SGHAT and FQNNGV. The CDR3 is CASSLDPGTEDFL.

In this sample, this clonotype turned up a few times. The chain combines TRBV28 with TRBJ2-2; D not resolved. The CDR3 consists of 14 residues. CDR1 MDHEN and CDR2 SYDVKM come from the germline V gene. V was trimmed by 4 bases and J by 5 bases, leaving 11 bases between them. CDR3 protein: CASSSTQGTGELFF. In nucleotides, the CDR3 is TGTGCCAGCAGTTCCACTCAAGGAACCGGGGAGCTGTTTTTT.

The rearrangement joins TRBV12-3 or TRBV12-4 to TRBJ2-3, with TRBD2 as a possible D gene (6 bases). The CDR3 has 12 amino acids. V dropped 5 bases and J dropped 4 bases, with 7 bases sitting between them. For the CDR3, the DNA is TGTGCCAGCAGTCCTAGCGCAGATACGCAGTATTTT. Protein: CASSPSADTQYF.

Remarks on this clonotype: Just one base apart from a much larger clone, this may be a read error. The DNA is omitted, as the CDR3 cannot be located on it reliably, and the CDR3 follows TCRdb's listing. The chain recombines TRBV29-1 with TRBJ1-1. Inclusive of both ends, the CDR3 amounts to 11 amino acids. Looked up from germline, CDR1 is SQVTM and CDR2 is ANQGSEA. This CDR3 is CSVRVGEGAYF.

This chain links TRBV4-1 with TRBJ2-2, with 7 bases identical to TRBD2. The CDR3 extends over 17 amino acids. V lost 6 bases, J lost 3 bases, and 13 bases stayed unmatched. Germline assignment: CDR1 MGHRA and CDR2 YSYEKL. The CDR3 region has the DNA TGCGCCAGCAGTCAGACCCAGTGGGAGGGCCACACCGGGGAGCTGTTTTTT. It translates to CASSQTQWEGHTGELFF.

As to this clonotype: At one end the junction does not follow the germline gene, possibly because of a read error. The CDR3 DNA reads as TGTGCCAGCAGCGTAGGATTAGCGGGTGGCACAGATGCGCAGTATTTT. Protein sequence: CASSVGLAGGTDAQYF. The chain links TRBV9 to TRBJ2-3; 7 bases are a match to TRBD2. CDR1 is SGDLS, CDR2 YYNGEE, per germline. The CDR3 is made up of 16 amino acids.

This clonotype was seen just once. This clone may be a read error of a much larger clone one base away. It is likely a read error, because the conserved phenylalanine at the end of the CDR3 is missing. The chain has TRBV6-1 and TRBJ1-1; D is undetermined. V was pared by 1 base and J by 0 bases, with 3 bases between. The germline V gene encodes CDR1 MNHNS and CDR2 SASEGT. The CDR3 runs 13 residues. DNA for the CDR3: TGTGCCAGCAGTGAAGGAATGAACACTGAAGCTTTCCTT. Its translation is CASSEGMNTEAFL.

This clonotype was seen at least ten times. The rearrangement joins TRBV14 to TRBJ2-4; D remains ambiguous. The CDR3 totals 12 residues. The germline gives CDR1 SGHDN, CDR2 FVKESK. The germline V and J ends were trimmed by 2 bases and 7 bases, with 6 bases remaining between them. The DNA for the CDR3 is TGTGCCAGCAGCCAATATTGGAACATTCAGTACTTC. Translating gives CASSQYWNIQYF. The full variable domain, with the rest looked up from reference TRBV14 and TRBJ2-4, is EAGVTQFPSHSVIEKGQTVTLRCDPISGHDNLYWYRRVMGKEIKFLLHFVKESKQDESGMPNNRFLAERTGGTYSTLKVQPAELEDSGVYFCASSQYWNIQYFGAGTRLSVL.

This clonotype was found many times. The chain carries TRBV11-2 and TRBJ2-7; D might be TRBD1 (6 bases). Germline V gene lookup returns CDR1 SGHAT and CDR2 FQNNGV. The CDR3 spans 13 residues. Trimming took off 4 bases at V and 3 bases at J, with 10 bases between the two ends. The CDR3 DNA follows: TGTGCCAGCAGCTCAACAGGGTTCTACGAGCAGTACTTC. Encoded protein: CASSSTGFYEQYF.